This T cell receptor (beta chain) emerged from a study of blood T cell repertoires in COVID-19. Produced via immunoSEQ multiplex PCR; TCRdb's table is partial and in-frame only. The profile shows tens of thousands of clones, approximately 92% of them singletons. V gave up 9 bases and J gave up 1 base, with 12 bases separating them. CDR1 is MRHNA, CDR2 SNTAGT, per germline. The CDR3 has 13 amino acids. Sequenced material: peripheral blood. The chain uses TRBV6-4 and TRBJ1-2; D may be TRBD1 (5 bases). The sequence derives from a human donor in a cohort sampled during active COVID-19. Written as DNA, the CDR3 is TGTGCCAGTAGTAGGGGAATTAACTATGGCTACACCTTC. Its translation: CASSRGINYGYTF.